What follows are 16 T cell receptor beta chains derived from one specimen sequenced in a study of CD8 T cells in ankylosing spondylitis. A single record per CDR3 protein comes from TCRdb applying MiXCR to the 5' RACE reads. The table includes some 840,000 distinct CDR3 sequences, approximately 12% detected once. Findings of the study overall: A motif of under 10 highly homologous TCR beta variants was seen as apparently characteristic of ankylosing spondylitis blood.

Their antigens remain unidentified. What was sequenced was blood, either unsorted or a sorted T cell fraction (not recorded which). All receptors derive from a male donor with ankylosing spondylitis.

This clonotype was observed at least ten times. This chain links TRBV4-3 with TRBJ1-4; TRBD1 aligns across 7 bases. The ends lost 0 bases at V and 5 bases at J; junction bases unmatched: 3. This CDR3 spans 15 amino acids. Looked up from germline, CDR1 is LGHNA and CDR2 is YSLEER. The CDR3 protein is CASSQDDRENEKLFF. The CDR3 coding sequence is TGCGCCAGCAGCCAAGACGACAGGGAGAATGAAAAACTGTTTTTT.

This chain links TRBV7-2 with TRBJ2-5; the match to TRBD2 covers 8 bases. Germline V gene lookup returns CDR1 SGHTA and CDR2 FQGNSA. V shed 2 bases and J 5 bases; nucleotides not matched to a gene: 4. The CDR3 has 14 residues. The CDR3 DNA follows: TGTGCCAGCAGCTTAAAGCCGGGAGGGGAGACCCAGTACTTC. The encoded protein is CASSLKPGGETQYF. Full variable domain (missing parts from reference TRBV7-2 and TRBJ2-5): GAGVSQSPSNKVTEKGKDVELRCDPISGHTALYWYRQSLGQGLEFLIYFQGNSAPDKSGLPSDRFSAERTGGSVSTLTIQRTQQEDSAVYLCASSLKPGGETQYFGPGTRLLVL.

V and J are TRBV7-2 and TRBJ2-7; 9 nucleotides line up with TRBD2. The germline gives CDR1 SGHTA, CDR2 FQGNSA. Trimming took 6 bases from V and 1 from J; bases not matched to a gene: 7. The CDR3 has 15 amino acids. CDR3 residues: CASREGLAISYEQYF. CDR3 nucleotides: TGTGCCAGCAGGGAAGGACTAGCGATATCCTACGAGCAGTACTTC. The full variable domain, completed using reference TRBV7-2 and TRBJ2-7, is GAGVSQSPSNKVTEKGKDVELRCDPISGHTALYWYRQSLGQGLEFLIYFQGNSAPDKSGLPSDRFSAERTGGSVSTLTIQRTQQEDSAVYLCASREGLAISYEQYFGPGTRLTVT.

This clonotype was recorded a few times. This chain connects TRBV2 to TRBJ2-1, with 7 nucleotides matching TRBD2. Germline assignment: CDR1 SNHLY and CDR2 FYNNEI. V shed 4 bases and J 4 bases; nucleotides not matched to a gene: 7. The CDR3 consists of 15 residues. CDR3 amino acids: CASSVSLAAYNEQFF. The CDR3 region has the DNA TGTGCCAGCAGTGTATCGCTAGCGGCATACAATGAGCAGTTCTTC.

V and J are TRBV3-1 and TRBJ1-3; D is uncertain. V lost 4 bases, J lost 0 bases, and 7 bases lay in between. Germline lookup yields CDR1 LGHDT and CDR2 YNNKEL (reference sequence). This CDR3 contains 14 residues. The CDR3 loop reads CASSRGISGNTIYF. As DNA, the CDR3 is TGTGCCAGCAGCCGCGGGATCTCTGGAAACACCATATATTTT.

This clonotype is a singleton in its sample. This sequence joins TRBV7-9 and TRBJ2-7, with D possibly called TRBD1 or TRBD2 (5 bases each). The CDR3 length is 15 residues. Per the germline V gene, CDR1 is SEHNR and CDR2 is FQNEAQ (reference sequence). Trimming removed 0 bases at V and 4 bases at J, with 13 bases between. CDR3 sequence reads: CASSLAPGPPYEQYF. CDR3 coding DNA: TGTGCCAGCAGCTTAGCGCCGGGACCGCCTTACGAGCAGTACTTC.

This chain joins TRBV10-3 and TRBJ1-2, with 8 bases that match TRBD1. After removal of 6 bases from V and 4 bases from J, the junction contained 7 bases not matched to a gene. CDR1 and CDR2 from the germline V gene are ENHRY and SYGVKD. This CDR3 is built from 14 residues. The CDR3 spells CAIRDREGLYGYTF. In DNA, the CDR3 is TGTGCCATCAGGGACAGGGAAGGTCTCTATGGCTACACCTTC.

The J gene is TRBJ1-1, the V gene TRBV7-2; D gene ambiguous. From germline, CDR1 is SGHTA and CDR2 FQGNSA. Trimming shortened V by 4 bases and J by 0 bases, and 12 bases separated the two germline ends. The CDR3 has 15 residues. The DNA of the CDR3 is TGTGCCAGCAGCTCAGGACCCGGAGTGAACACTGAAGCTTTCTTT. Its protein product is CASSSGPGVNTEAFF.

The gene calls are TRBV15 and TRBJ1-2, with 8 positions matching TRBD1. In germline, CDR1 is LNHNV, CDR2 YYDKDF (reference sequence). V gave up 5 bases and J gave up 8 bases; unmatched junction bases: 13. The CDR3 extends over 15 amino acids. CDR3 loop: CATSHRTGRLRGYTF. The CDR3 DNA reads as TGTGCCACCAGCCACCGGACAGGGCGATTACGCGGCTACACCTTC.

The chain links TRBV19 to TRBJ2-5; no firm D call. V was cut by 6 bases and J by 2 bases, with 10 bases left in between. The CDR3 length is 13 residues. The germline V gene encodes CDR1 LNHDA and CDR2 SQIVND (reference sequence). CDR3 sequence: CASSPQMQETQYF. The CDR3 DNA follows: TGTGCCAGTAGCCCCCAGATGCAAGAGACCCAGTACTTC.

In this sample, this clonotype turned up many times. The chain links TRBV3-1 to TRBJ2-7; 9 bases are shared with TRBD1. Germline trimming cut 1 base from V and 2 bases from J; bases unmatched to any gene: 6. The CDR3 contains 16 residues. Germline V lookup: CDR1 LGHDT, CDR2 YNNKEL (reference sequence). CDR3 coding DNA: TGTGCCAGCAGCCAAGCAGGACAGGGGCCGACCTACGAGCAGTACTTC. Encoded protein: CASSQAGQGPTYEQYF.

The CDR3 sequence: CSARDQGAVHEQYF. CDR3 nucleotide sequence: TGCAGTGCTAGAGATCAGGGGGCGGTACACGAGCAGTACTTC. The chain carries TRBV20-1 and TRBJ2-7, with 8 bases fitting TRBD1. J gave up 5 bases and V 0 bases, and 6 bases lay outside the gene matches. The CDR3 runs to 14 residues. Germline loops: CDR1 DFQATT, CDR2 SNEGSKA (reference sequence).

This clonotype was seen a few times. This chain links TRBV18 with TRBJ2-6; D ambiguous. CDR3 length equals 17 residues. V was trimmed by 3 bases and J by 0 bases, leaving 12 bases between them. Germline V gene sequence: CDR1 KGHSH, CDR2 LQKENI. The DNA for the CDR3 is TGTGCCAGCTCACCCGCAGGCAGGAGCTCTGGGGCCAACGTCCTGACTTTC. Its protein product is CASSPAGRSSGANVLTF.

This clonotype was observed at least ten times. The chain's CDR3 is CATSPKGSNQPQHF. CDR3 nucleotide sequence: TGTGCCACATCGCCGAAGGGGAGCAATCAGCCCCAGCATTTT. The chain joins TRBV24-1 to TRBJ1-5; possibly TRBD1 for D (5 bases). The V and J ends lost 10 bases and 1 base respectively, with 13 bases between them. The CDR3 is made up of 14 amino acids. Germline V lookup: CDR1 KGHDR, CDR2 SFDVKD.

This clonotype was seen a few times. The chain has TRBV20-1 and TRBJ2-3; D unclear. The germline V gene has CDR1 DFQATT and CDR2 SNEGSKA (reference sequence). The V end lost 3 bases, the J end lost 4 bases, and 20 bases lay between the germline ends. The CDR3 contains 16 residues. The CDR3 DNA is TGCAGTGCTAGGGTTCAGAGCAGTTTGGCCCCAGATACGCAGTATTTT. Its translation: CSARVQSSLAPDTQYF.

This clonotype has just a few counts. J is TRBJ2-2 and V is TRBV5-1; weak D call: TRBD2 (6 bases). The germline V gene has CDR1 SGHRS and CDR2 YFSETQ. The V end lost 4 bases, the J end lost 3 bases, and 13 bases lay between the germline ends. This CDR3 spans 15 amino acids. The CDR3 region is CASSVAGTYTGELFF. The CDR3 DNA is TGCGCCAGCAGCGTGGCGGGGACGTACACCGGGGAGCTGTTTTTT.